These 20 T cell receptor beta chains were sequenced from one sample in a study of cytomegalovirus exposure and HLA in healthy donors. It was with 60 Vbeta and 13 Jbeta primers that the PCR ran. Sequenced by immunoSEQ multiplex PCR; TCRdb stores in-frame clones only, minus some. The sample yields under 200,000 clones, approximately 59% seen once. Sequenced input: PBMCs. Every receptor here comes from a man between 40 and 49 years old in good health and CMV-seronegative.

This clone was picked up one time. The chain joins TRBV6-6 to TRBJ1-6, with D possibly TRBD1 on 5 matching bases. Germline V CDR1 and CDR2: MNHNY, SVGAGI (reference sequence). Trimming pared 6 bases from V and 14 bases from J, leaving 11 bases between. The CDR3 sequence is 11 residues long. The CDR3 protein is CASSQGSALHF. The CDR3 nucleotides are TGTGCCAGCAGCCAGGGCTCGGCCCTCCACTTT.

This clone appeared a few times. This chain uses TRBV4-2 with TRBJ2-1; D is possibly TRBD1 (6 bases). Trimming took 2 bases from V and 1 from J, leaving 12 bases between them. CDR1 and CDR2 from the germline V gene are LGHNA and YNFKEQ. The CDR3 is made up of 16 amino acids. CDR3 residues: CASSQTQGISYNEQFF. The CDR3 DNA sequence: TGTGCCAGCAGCCAAACACAGGGAATATCCTACAATGAGCAGTTCTTC.

This clone was recorded only once. The rearrangement joins TRBV6-5 to TRBJ1-6; D is possibly TRBD1 (6 bases). The V end was cut by 0 bases, the J end by 7 bases, with 10 bases between. Germline CDR1 reads MNHEY; CDR2 reads SVGAGI. The CDR3 is 15 amino acids. CDR3 bases: TGTGCCAGCAGTTACTCGGCAGGGGACAATTCACCCCTCCACTTT. Its translation is CASSYSAGDNSPLHF.

The V gene is TRBV11-3, the J gene TRBJ2-5; D is perhaps TRBD1 (5 bases). Looked up from germline, CDR1 is SGHNT and CDR2 is YENEEA. Trimming took off 4 bases at V and 4 bases at J, with 19 bases between the two ends. The CDR3 totals 16 residues. The CDR3 is CASSSWVATAPETQYF. DNA for the CDR3: TGTGCCAGCAGCTCCTGGGTCGCGACAGCTCCAGAGACCCAGTACTTC.

J is TRBJ1-2 and V is TRBV6-1; D is ambiguous. The CDR3 consists of 14 residues. Trimming stripped 2 bases from V and 4 bases from J, with 11 bases between. Germline values: CDR1 MNHNS, CDR2 SASEGT. CDR3 sequence: CASSEREGSYGYTF. The CDR3 DNA follows: TGTGCCAGCAGTGAACGCGAGGGTAGCTATGGCTACACCTTC.

The rearrangement uses TRBV7-2 and TRBJ2-7; D gene uncertain. The CDR3 runs to 14 residues. CDR1 is SGHTA and CDR2 is FQGNSA in the germline V gene. V lost 5 bases, J lost 0 bases, and 11 bases lay in between. CDR3 sequence: CASSPGLSSYEQYF. The CDR3 DNA sequence: TGTGCCAGCAGCCCAGGTTTAAGCTCCTACGAGCAGTACTTC.

This clone occurred once. J is TRBJ1-2 and V is TRBV10-3; 9 bases agree with TRBD1. V shed 7 bases, J shed 7 bases, and the junction held 7 bases outside the gene matches. The V gene's germline CDR1 is ENHRY and CDR2 SYGVKD. This CDR3 contains 13 residues. The chain's CDR3 is CAITRDRESGYTF. The CDR3, as DNA: TGTGCCATCACCCGGGACAGGGAGAGTGGCTACACCTTC.

The chain has TRBV7-9 and TRBJ1-5; D uncertain. This CDR3 is 13 amino acids long. V was trimmed by 2 bases and J by 5 bases, leaving 7 bases between them. Germline loops: CDR1 SEHNR, CDR2 FQNEAQ (reference sequence). The CDR3 DNA reads TGTGCCAGCAGCTTACTACGAGATCAGCCCCAGCATTTT. This encodes CASSLLRDQPQHF.

Only a few counts were recorded for this clone. V usage is TRBV30 and J usage is TRBJ2-5; possible D gene TRBD1, 6 bases. This CDR3 is 13 amino acids long. V lost 2 bases to trimming and J lost 2 bases, with 9 bases between them. The germline CDR1 and CDR2 sequences are GTSNPN and SVGIG (reference sequence). As DNA, the CDR3 is TGTGCCTGGAGTTCTACAGGGCAAGAGACCCAGTACTTC. Amino acids: CAWSSTGQETQYF.

The count of this clone is one. The CDR3 spells CASMTGGDTQYF. The CDR3, as DNA: TGTGCCAGCATGACAGGGGGGGATACGCAGTATTTT. The gene calls are TRBV6-1 and TRBJ2-3; 9 bases are a match to TRBD1. After removal of 7 bases from V and 6 bases from J, the junction contained 2 bases not matched to a gene. This CDR3 spans 12 amino acids. CDR1 is MNHNS, CDR2 SASEGT, per germline.

Turning to this clone: Other DNA sequences in the same sample also yield this CDR3. V usage is TRBV20-1 and J usage is TRBJ1-2; D call uncertain. The germline CDR1 and CDR2 sequences are DFQATT and SNEGSKA (reference sequence). This CDR3 spans 11 amino acids. The V end lost 6 bases, the J end lost 2 bases, and 7 bases lay between the germline ends. CDR3 nucleotide sequence: TGCAGTGCCAGGCGAAACTATGGCTACACCTTC. Translating it yields CSARRNYGYTF.

This clone has a single count. This chain links TRBV2 with TRBJ2-1; 9 nucleotides match TRBD2. Germline V gene lookup returns CDR1 SNHLY and CDR2 FYNNEI. Trimming cost V 7 bases and J 10 bases; bases outside gene matches: 14. The CDR3 sequence is 15 residues long. CDR3 in amino acids: CASTLVRGGAGEQFF. In nucleotides, the CDR3 is TGTGCCAGCACCTTAGTGCGCGGGGGGGCGGGGGAGCAGTTCTTC.

The chain joins TRBV5-1 to TRBJ2-3; 9 positions agree with TRBD1. Germline V CDR1 and CDR2: SGHRS, YFSETQ. This CDR3 comprises 14 residues. Trimming took 4 bases from V and 6 from J; bases not matched to a gene: 6. In nucleotides, the CDR3 is TGCGCCAGCAGCGAGGACAGGGGCCCGGATACGCAGTATTTT. This gives the protein CASSEDRGPDTQYF.

J is TRBJ2-5 and V is TRBV4-3, with TRBD1 matching 10 bases. The germline V gene has CDR1 LGHNA and CDR2 YSLEER. V shed 3 bases, J shed 2 bases, and the junction held 0 bases outside the gene matches. The length of the CDR3 is 14 residues. CDR3 sequence (DNA): TGCGCCAGCAGCCAGGACAGGGGGCAAGAGACCCAGTACTTC. Amino acids: CASSQDRGQETQYF.

The sample holds a few counts of this clone. The chain combines TRBV18 with TRBJ1-5; D possibly corresponds to TRBD1 (6 bases). Trimming cost V 3 bases and J 0 bases, with 21 bases left between them. Germline V gene lookup returns CDR1 KGHSH and CDR2 LQKENI. This CDR3 region has 19 residues. The CDR3 sequence: CASSPRRGTGNNSNQPQHF. In DNA, the CDR3 is TGTGCCAGCTCACCCCGCAGGGGTACAGGGAACAATAGCAATCAGCCCCAGCATTTT.

This clone was picked up a small number of times. The gene calls are TRBV7-9 and TRBJ1-4; 9 bases are a match to TRBD1. With 6 bases clipped from V and 8 bases from J, the junction kept 7 bases outside the gene matches. The CDR3 loop spans 14 amino acids. Germline V gene data show CDR1 as SEHNR and CDR2 as FQNEAQ (reference sequence). The CDR3, as DNA: TGTGCCAGCAGTTCGACAGGGGGAAGAGAAAAACTGTTTTTT. It yields the protein CASSSTGGREKLFF.

This rearrangement joins TRBV7-9 to TRBJ2-2, with TRBD1 matching 7 bases. The CDR3 runs to 16 residues. Looked up from germline, CDR1 is SEHNR and CDR2 is FQNEAQ (reference sequence). V lost 3 bases to trimming and J lost 1 base; unmatched junction nucleotides: 5. In DNA, the CDR3 is TGTGCCAGCAGCTTCTCGGGACAGAGGAACACCGGGGAGCTGTTTTTT. Translating gives CASSFSGQRNTGELFF.

The chain employs TRBV5-6 and TRBJ2-2, with a possible D match to TRBD2 (6 bases). In germline, CDR1 is SGHDT, CDR2 YYEEEE. The CDR3 loop spans 14 amino acids. V was clipped by 9 bases and J by 2 bases, with 14 bases between them. The CDR3: CATFGTYNTGELFF. DNA of the CDR3: TGTGCCACCTTCGGGACTTATAACACCGGGGAGCTGTTTTTT. The whole variable domain, remainder taken from reference TRBV5-6 and TRBJ2-2, is DAGVTQSPTHLIKTRGQQVTLRCSPKSGHDTVSWYQQALGQGPQFIFQYYEEEERQRGNFPDRFSGHQFPNYSSELNVNALLLGDSALYLCATFGTYNTGELFFGEGSRLTVL.

The chain links TRBV5-5 to TRBJ2-1; TRBD2 matches 12 bases. Germline CDR1 is SGHKS and CDR2 is YYEKEE (reference sequence). This CDR3 spans 17 amino acids. The J segment lost 4 bases and the V segment lost 4 bases, leaving 9 bases of the junction unmatched. CDR3 sequence reads: CASSPRLAGVYYNEQFF. Written as DNA, the CDR3 is TGTGCCAGCAGCCCCCGACTAGCGGGGGTTTATTACAATGAGCAGTTCTTC.

V and J are TRBV19 and TRBJ1-5; 9 bases are shared with TRBD1. CDR1 is LNHDA and CDR2 is SQIVND in the germline V gene (reference sequence). The CDR3 is made up of 14 amino acids. V lost 7 bases, J lost 8 bases, and 9 bases stayed unmatched. CDR3 loop: CASNRQGERKPQHF. The DNA for the CDR3 is TGTGCCAGTAACCGACAGGGGGAGAGGAAGCCCCAGCATTTT.